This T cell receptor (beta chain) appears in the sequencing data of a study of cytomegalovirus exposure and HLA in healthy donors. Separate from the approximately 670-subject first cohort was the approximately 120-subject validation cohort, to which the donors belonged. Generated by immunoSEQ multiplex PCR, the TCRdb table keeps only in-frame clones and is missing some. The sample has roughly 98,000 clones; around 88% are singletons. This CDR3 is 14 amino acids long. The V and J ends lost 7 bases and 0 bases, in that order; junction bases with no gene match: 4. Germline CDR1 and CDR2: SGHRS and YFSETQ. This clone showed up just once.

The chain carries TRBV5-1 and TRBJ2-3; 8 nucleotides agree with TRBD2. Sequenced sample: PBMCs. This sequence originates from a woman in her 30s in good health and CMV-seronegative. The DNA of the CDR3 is TGCGCCAGCGGACTAGCCCTTAGCACAGATACGCAGTATTTT. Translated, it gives CASGLALSTDTQYF.